The next 30 T cell receptor beta chains were all read from a single sample in a study of brain T cells in children with intractable seizures. The repertoire was sequenced with immunoSEQ multiplex PCR; TCRdb's copy has only in-frame clones and lacks some. Counted here are hundreds of thousands of clones, nearly 95% occurring once; the ten biggest clones make up 5.5% to 6%. Specified time point: blood from clinic visit 5 months post-surgery; TSC patient then seizure free. Source: peripheral blood, taken 5 to 6 months after surgery. These receptor sequences come from a boy in the first two years of life with tuberous sclerosis and intractable seizures.

J is TRBJ1-4 and V is TRBV27, with a weak D call TRBD1 (5 bases). The V gene's germline CDR1 is MNHEY and CDR2 SMNVEV (reference sequence). The V end was cut by 5 bases, the J end by 11 bases, with 21 bases between. This CDR3 has 15 amino acids. This CDR3 is CASSMLQDGTSKLFF. The CDR3 nucleotides are TGTGCCAGCAGTATGTTACAGGACGGAACGTCCAAACTGTTTTTT.

The rearrangement joins TRBV27 to TRBJ2-1, with D perhaps matching TRBD1 (5 bases). Trimming took off 3 bases at V and 4 bases at J, with 10 bases between the two ends. The CDR3 loop spans 14 amino acids. CDR1 and CDR2 (germline): MNHEY, SMNVEV (reference sequence). CDR3 residues: CASSFPDKYNEQFF. In DNA, the CDR3 is TGTGCCAGCAGTTTTCCGGACAAGTACAATGAGCAGTTCTTC.

This chain connects TRBV7-2 to TRBJ2-7; TRBD2 matches at 12 bases. There are 16 residues in the CDR3. The trim removed 5 bases at V and 4 bases at J, leaving 9 bases unmatched. Germline values: CDR1 SGHTA, CDR2 FQGNSA. The chain's CDR3 is CASSAWTSGVRYEQYF. The CDR3 DNA is TGTGCCAGCAGCGCCTGGACTAGCGGGGTGCGGTACGAGCAGTACTTC.

CDR3 sequence: CASSLGAGENYGYTF. CDR3 in DNA: TGCGCCAGCAGCTTGGGGGCAGGAGAAAATTATGGCTACACCTTC. The rearrangement links TRBV5-1 to TRBJ1-2, with unresolved D. CDR3 length: 15 amino acids. Germline lookup yields CDR1 SGHRS and CDR2 YFSETQ. The ends were cut back, 0 bases at V and 5 bases at J, with 14 bases in the middle.

This rearrangement joins TRBV21-1 to TRBJ2-7; the D call in the table, TRBD2, was not verified against the DNA. TRBV21-1 is an annotated pseudogene. The CDR3 covers 19 residues. The CDR3, as DNA: TGTGCCAGCAGCAAAGAGATGGGTGGGAGCGGGGGATCCTCCTACGAGCAGTACTTC. Residues: CASSKEMGGSGGSSYEQYF.

The J gene is TRBJ2-1, the V gene TRBV7-9; D possibly uses TRBD1 or TRBD2 (5 bases each). Germline V gene data show CDR1 as SEHNR and CDR2 as FQNEAQ (reference sequence). The CDR3 loop spans 14 amino acids. The V end was cut by 6 bases, the J end by 8 bases, with 17 bases between. For the CDR3, the DNA is TGTGCCAGCAGTTACGTGACGGGGCTACATGAGCAGTTCTTC. Its protein is CASSYVTGLHEQFF.

The V call is TRBV27, the J call TRBJ2-7; 15 bases match TRBD2. The V segment lost 5 bases and the J segment 4 bases; nucleotides outside the gene matches: 6. Germline-derived CDR1 and CDR2 are MNHEY and SMNVEV (reference sequence). The CDR3 is made up of 16 amino acids. CDR3 residues: CASSLGTSGGWYEQYF. As DNA, the CDR3 is TGTGCCAGCAGTCTCGGGACTAGCGGGGGGTGGTACGAGCAGTACTTC.

The chain links TRBV6-5 to TRBJ2-5; 8 nucleotides match TRBD2. Germline assignment: CDR1 MNHEY and CDR2 SVGAGI. There are 14 residues in the CDR3. Losses at the gene ends were 6 bases for V and 2 bases for J; bases not matched to a gene: 5. The CDR3 region is CASSRGGEQETQYF. In DNA, the CDR3 is TGTGCCAGCAGCCGGGGGGGGGAACAAGAGACCCAGTACTTC.

V gene TRBV6-5 combines with J gene TRBJ2-5; 8 nucleotides agree with TRBD1. The CDR3 covers 16 residues. Looked up from germline, CDR1 is MNHEY and CDR2 is SVGAGI. The J segment lost 5 bases and the V segment lost 4 bases, leaving 12 bases of the junction unmatched. This CDR3 is CASSFIITGGLETQYF. The CDR3 region has the DNA TGTGCCAGCAGTTTCATTATAACAGGGGGGTTGGAGACCCAGTACTTC.

This chain joins TRBV19 and TRBJ2-7; no firm D call. Germline CDR1 reads LNHDA; CDR2 reads SQIVND (reference sequence). V was clipped by 4 bases and J by 3 bases, with 13 bases between them. The CDR3 spans 14 residues. The CDR3 coding sequence is TGTGCCAGTAGTAGAACAGCTGGGAACTACGAGCAGTACTTC. Translating it yields CASSRTAGNYEQYF.

This chain connects TRBV7-3 to TRBJ1-5, with no clear D. With 4 bases removed from V and 7 bases from J, the gap between germline ends came to 11 bases. The germline gives CDR1 SGHTA, CDR2 FQGTGA. CDR3 size: 13 residues. As DNA, the CDR3 is TGTGCCAGCAGCTCTGGCCCAAACCAGCCCCAGCATTTT. This encodes CASSSGPNQPQHF. The full variable domain, with the rest looked up from reference TRBV7-3 and TRBJ1-5, is GAGVSQTPSNKVTEKGKYVELRCDPISGHTALYWYRQSLGQGPEFLIYFQGTGAADDSGLPNDRFFAVRPEGSVSTLKIQRTERGDSAVYLCASSSGPNQPQHFGDGTRLSIL.

V gene TRBV5-5 combines with J gene TRBJ2-7; tentative D call: TRBD1 (6 bases). V lost 2 bases, J lost 3 bases, and 15 bases lay in between. This CDR3 has 15 amino acids. The germline gives CDR1 SGHKS, CDR2 YYEKEE (reference sequence). In DNA form, the CDR3 reads TGTGCCAGCAGCTTAGGGGACACGGATTTCTACGAGCAGTACTTC. It is translated as CASSLGDTDFYEQYF.

V and J are TRBV27 and TRBJ2-7; the D gene is possibly TRBD1 (5 bases). V lost 5 bases and J lost 3, with 14 bases in between. The germline gives CDR1 MNHEY, CDR2 SMNVEV (reference sequence). CDR3 length: 14 amino acids. CDR3 sequence: CASSTQDSFYEQYF. The CDR3 DNA follows: TGTGCCAGCAGTACTCAAGACAGCTTCTACGAGCAGTACTTC.

The chain combines TRBV6-2 or TRBV6-3 with TRBJ2-5; D call uncertain. CDR3 length: 15 residues. V was shortened by 2 bases and J by 0 bases, with 10 bases between the two germline ends. From germline, CDR1 is MNHEY and CDR2 SVGEGT. CDR3 DNA sequence: TGTGCCAGCAGTTACACCCCAGCAGACCAAGAGACCCAGTACTTC. Its protein product is CASSYTPADQETQYF.

The gene calls are TRBV5-1 and TRBJ2-1; possibly TRBD2 for D (5 bases). Per germline, CDR1 SGHRS and CDR2 YFSETQ. The CDR3 loop spans 14 amino acids. Trimming stripped 4 bases from V and 7 bases from J, with 15 bases between. The CDR3 loop is CASSTGVTGNEQFF. For the CDR3, the DNA is TGCGCCAGCAGCACTGGCGTCACGGGGAATGAGCAGTTCTTC.

This clone has a single count. The rearrangement links TRBV25-1 to TRBJ1-4, with D unresolved. V lost 4 bases and J lost 5, with 11 bases in between. CDR1 is MGHDK and CDR2 is SYGVNS in the germline V gene. CDR3 length: 14 amino acids. This CDR3 reads CASSVSTVNEKLFF. CDR3 DNA: TGTGCCAGCAGTGTATCAACAGTAAATGAAAAACTGTTTTTT.

The V call is TRBV6-5, the J call TRBJ1-6; TRBD1 might be the D (5 bases). The V gene lost 0 bases and the J gene lost 11 bases, with 11 bases spanning the gap. Per the germline V gene, CDR1 is MNHEY and CDR2 is SVGAGI. This CDR3 is built from 14 residues. The DNA for the CDR3 is TGTGCCAGCAGTTACTCGATCCTGGGGGCACCCCTCCACTTT. Encoded protein: CASSYSILGAPLHF.

The DNA of the CDR3 is TGCGCCAGCAGCCAAGATATAGGACAGGGAGAAAAACTGTTTTTT. Its protein is CASSQDIGQGEKLFF. This chain uses TRBV4-1 with TRBJ1-4; TRBD1 matches at 8 bases. Unmatched junction bases numbered 5, after V lost 0 bases and J lost 8 bases. This CDR3 spans 15 amino acids. CDR1 MGHRA and CDR2 YSYEKL come from the germline V gene.

The chain carries TRBV5-6 and TRBJ1-2, with TRBD1 matching 9 bases. Germline-derived CDR1 and CDR2 are SGHDT and YYEEEE. CDR3 size: 17 residues. The J segment lost 0 bases and the V segment lost 2 bases, leaving 8 bases of the junction unmatched. Here the CDR3 DNA reads TGTGCCAGCAGCTTTGGACAGGGGTCAATAGCTAACTATGGCTACACCTTC. Translated, it gives CASSFGQGSIANYGYTF.

V gene TRBV3-1 (or the pseudogene TRBV3-2) combines with J gene TRBJ2-7; the D is unclear. Trimming took 1 base from V and 10 from J, leaving 14 bases between them. The V gene's germline CDR1 is LGHDT and CDR2 YNNKEL (reference sequence). The CDR3 sequence is 13 residues long. The CDR3, as DNA: TGTGCCAGCAGCCAAGTTCAGGCGAACGCACAGTACTTC. Amino acids: CASSQVQANAQYF.

V is TRBV11-2 and J is TRBJ1-2, with unresolved D. The germline V and J ends were trimmed by 5 bases and 3 bases, with 7 bases remaining between them. The germline V gene has CDR1 SGHAT and CDR2 FQNNGV. The CDR3 sequence is 12 residues long. The CDR3 coding sequence is TGTGCCAGCAGCCAACGTCACTATGGCTACACCTTC. The encoded protein is CASSQRHYGYTF.

The chain links TRBV30 to TRBJ2-1; D is perhaps TRBD2 (5 bases). Germline assignment: CDR1 GTSNPN and CDR2 SVGIG (reference sequence). The V end lost 2 bases, the J end lost 9 bases, and 8 bases lay between the germline ends. The CDR3 has 11 amino acids. The CDR3 loop is CAWSPRGEQFF. The CDR3 DNA is TGTGCCTGGAGTCCCCGGGGTGAGCAGTTCTTC.

The gene calls are TRBV11-3 and TRBJ1-2; D may be TRBD1 (5 bases). V was trimmed by 5 bases and J by 4 bases, leaving 17 bases between them. The CDR3 extends over 15 amino acids. The germline gives CDR1 SGHNT, CDR2 YENEEA. The DNA for the CDR3 is TGTGCCAGCAGCACATCAGACAGCCTCGTCTATGGCTACACCTTC. Translating gives CASSTSDSLVYGYTF. The full variable domain, rest sourced from reference TRBV11-3 and TRBJ1-2, is EAGVVQSPRYKIIEKKQPVAFWCNPISGHNTLYWYLQNLGQGPELLIRYENEEAVDDSQLPKDRFSAERLKGVDSTLKIQPAELGDSAVYLCASSTSDSLVYGYTFGSGTRLTVV.

This chain joins TRBV12-3 or TRBV12-4 and TRBJ1-1; 7 nucleotides match TRBD1. J lost 4 bases, V lost 5 bases, and 4 bases had no gene match. This CDR3 comprises 13 residues. CDR3 in amino acids: CASSAYRGTEAFF. The CDR3 bases are TGTGCCAGCAGTGCCTACAGGGGCACTGAAGCTTTCTTT.

The rearrangement uses TRBV6-5 and TRBJ2-7, with 8 nucleotides matching TRBD1. The CDR3 loop spans 14 amino acids. The junction had 6 bases not matched to a gene; V was cut back by 5 bases and J by 3 bases. Germline V gene sequence: CDR1 MNHEY, CDR2 SVGAGI. In DNA form, the CDR3 reads TGTGCCAGCAGTCCGGGACAGGAATTCTACGAGCAGTACTTC. Translation gives CASSPGQEFYEQYF.

This chain links TRBV4-1 with TRBJ2-5, with D possibly matching TRBD1 (6 bases). V lost 0 bases and J 2 bases, leaving 13 bases between the germline ends. The CDR3 consists of 16 residues. Germline CDR1 reads MGHRA; CDR2 reads YSYEKL. The DNA of the CDR3 is TGCGCCAGCAGCCAAGACCCGGGACACCCTCAAGAGACCCAGTACTTC. This codes for CASSQDPGHPQETQYF.

V usage is TRBV29-1 and J usage is TRBJ1-2; D is undetermined. The germline CDR1 and CDR2 sequences are SQVTM and ANQGSEA. The CDR3 length is 9 residues. V dropped 5 bases and J dropped 7 bases, with 5 bases sitting between them. CDR3 sequence (DNA): TGCAGCGTTTGCTGTGGCTACACCTTC. It codes for CSVCCGYTF.

This clone has only one observation. The J gene is TRBJ1-1, the V gene TRBV12-3 or TRBV12-4; D is uncertain. V was pared by 5 bases and J by 1 base, with 5 bases between. The CDR3 sequence is 12 residues long. The CDR3 nucleotides read TGTGCCAGCAGTCCACAGAACACTGAAGCTTTCTTT. It encodes CASSPQNTEAFF.

The chain couples TRBV6-1 to TRBJ1-1; D gene ambiguous. CDR3 length: 15 residues. Germline values: CDR1 MNHNS, CDR2 SASEGT. The V end lost 2 bases, the J end lost 0 bases, and 10 bases lay between the germline ends. The CDR3 bases are TGTGCCAGCAGTGAACATCATGGTGTGAACACTGAAGCTTTCTTT. Its protein product is CASSEHHGVNTEAFF.

The sample holds one count of this clone. The chain uses TRBV5-6 and TRBJ1-1, with TRBD1 identical over 7 bases. The germline gives CDR1 SGHDT, CDR2 YYEEEE. J gave up 14 bases and V 4 bases, and 17 bases lay outside the gene matches. This CDR3 has 14 residues. In DNA form, the CDR3 reads TGTGCCAGCAGCAACAATCCGGACAGGCTAAAGGTGTTCTTT. Protein sequence: CASSNNPDRLKVFF. Full variable domain (rest looked up from reference TRBV5-6 and TRBJ1-1): DAGVTQSPTHLIKTRGQQVTLRCSPKSGHDTVSWYQQALGQGPQFIFQYYEEEERQRGNFPDRFSGHQFPNYSSELNVNALLLGDSALYLCASSNNPDRLKVFFGQGTRLTVV.